One T cell receptor (beta chain) is described in this entry. What it recognizes is unknown. The PBMCs had their origin in approximately 10 ml of fresh peripheral blood. This entry is derived from a study of T cells in Graves' hyperthyroidism and ophthalmopathy. General study findings and limits: Clonotypes that were expanded in thyroid above 0.001 mostly appeared in blood too.

This CDR3 has 16 residues. Germline V gene lookup returns CDR1 DFQATT and CDR2 SNEGSKA (reference sequence). Trimming stripped 3 bases from V and 3 bases from J, with 15 bases between. RNA transcripts served as the template for amplifying TCR beta CDR3 regions. A set of HTBI primers served as the primers for a first-round RT-PCR of the TCR CDR3. TCRdb independently ran MiXCR on the multiplex PCR reads; one entry per CDR3 protein. This sample has a few hundred thousand distinct CDR3 sequences; roughly 15% occur once, and the top ten carry around a fifth. The receptor was isolated from a woman aged 25 to 39 with Graves' ophthalmopathy. V usage is TRBV20-1 and J usage is TRBJ1-6; D is undetermined. Sequencing was performed on blood. The CDR3 bases are TGCAGTGCTAGGGGCAGGTCTGGAATCTATAATTCACCCCTCCACTTT. Translating gives CSARGRSGIYNSPLHF.